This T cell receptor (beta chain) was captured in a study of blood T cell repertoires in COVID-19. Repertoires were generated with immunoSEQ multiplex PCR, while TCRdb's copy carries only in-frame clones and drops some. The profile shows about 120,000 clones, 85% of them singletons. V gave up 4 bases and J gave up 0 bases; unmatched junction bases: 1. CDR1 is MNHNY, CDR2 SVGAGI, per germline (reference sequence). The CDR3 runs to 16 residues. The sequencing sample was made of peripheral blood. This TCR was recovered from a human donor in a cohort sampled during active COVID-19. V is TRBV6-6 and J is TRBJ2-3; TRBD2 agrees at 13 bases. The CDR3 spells CASSWGLAGSTDTQYF. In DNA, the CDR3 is TGTGCCAGCAGTTGGGGACTAGCGGGGAGCACAGATACGCAGTATTTT.